Listed below are T cell receptor beta chains from one sample, sequenced in a study of vaccination effects on CD4 cells after COVID-19. These receptors have no identified antigens. Here immunoSEQ multiplex PCR was the method, and the copy in TCRdb shows in-frame clones only, minus some. The sample holds 50,000 to 70,000 clones, approximately 79% seen once. The material was CD4+ T cells from PBMCs cultured without peptide, obtained after COVID-19 vaccination. The source is a human donor who received a COVID-19 vaccine. The CDR3 runs from the conserved cysteine through the conserved F or W. The D gene is left open where the match is weak. Only part of the rows carry a size: once, few, many, or a class if the clone is expanded.

>.|few|TRBV4-1|TRBJ2-1
CASSQIGRFPEQFF
TGCGCCAGCAGCCAAATCGGCCGATTCCCGGAGCAGTTCTTC
>.|.|TRBV3-1/TRBV3-2|TRBJ1-2
CASSQGHNYGYTF
TGTGCCAGCAGCCAGGGGCACAACTATGGCTACACCTTC
>TRBD1|.|TRBV18|TRBJ1-2
CASSSKQGFYGYTF
TGTGCCAGCTCAAGCAAACAGGGGTTCTATGGCTACACCTTC
>.|.|TRBV12-2|TRBJ1-5
CASRSERSGIYSNQPQHF
TGTGCAAGTCGCTCAGAACGGTCAGGGATTTATAGCAATCAGCCCCAGCATTTT
>TRBD1|.|TRBV7-2|TRBJ1-1
CASSLVGTGSNTEAFF
TGTGCCAGCAGCCTCGTAGGGACAGGTTCTAACACTGAAGCTTTCTTT
>.|.|TRBV30|TRBJ1-3
CAWRPQTVSGNTIYF
TGTGCCTGGAGGCCCCAAACGGTCTCTGGAAACACCATATATTTT
>.|few|TRBV2|TRBJ1-1
CASSELSNTEAFF
TGTGCCAGCAGTGAACTCTCGAACACTGAAGCTTTCTTT
>.|.|TRBV30|TRBJ1-2
CAWSVSQEKGYTF
TGTGCCTGGAGTGTATCACAGGAGAAGGGCTACACCTTC
>.|.|TRBV6-5|TRBJ1-4
CASRIQGATNEKLFF
TGTGCCAGCAGGATACAGGGAGCAACTAATGAAAAACTGTTTTTT
>.|.|TRBV12-5|TRBJ1-2
CASGPGRGPGYTF
TGTGCTAGTGGTCCGGGACGTGGGCCGGGCTACACCTTC
>.|.|TRBV5-6|TRBJ1-2
CASSFGEAGQNYGYTF
TGTGCCAGCAGCTTCGGGGAAGCCGGTCAAAACTATGGCTACACCTTC
>.|.|TRBV25-1|TRBJ2-5
CASSESDRQETQYF
TGTGCCAGCAGTGAATCCGACAGGCAAGAGACCCAGTACTTC
>.|.|TRBV7-2|TRBJ1-1
CASSPTHENTEAFF
TGTGCCAGCAGCCCCACCCATGAGAACACTGAAGCTTTCTTT
>TRBD2|.|TRBV4-3|TRBJ2-3
CASSQGPSGGTDTQYF
TGCGCCAGCAGCCAAGGGCCTAGCGGGGGCACAGATACGCAGTATTTT
>.|few|TRBV7-9|TRBJ1-1
CASSLARQGNTEAFF
TGTGCCAGCAGCCTAGCCCGGCAGGGTAACACTGAAGCTTTCTTT
>TRBD1|.|TRBV30|TRBJ1-1
CAWSEQGARRTEAFF
TGTGCCTGGAGTGAACAGGGGGCCCGAAGGACTGAAGCTTTCTTT
>.|few|TRBV7-3|TRBJ2-2
CASSFGAGELFF
TGTGCCAGCAGCTTCGGGGCCGGGGAGCTGTTTTTT
>.|.|TRBV24-1|TRBJ1-2
CATSDSGGYGYTF
TGTGCCACCAGTGACTCGGGAGGATATGGCTACACCTTC
>.|.|TRBV6-5|TRBJ1-1
CASSYSLRVGTEAFF
TGTGCCAGCAGTTACTCGCTTAGGGTAGGGACTGAAGCTTTCTTT
>TRBD1|.|TRBV5-8|TRBJ1-1
CASSSGQGEAFF
TGTGCCAGCAGCTCAGGACAGGGTGAAGCTTTCTTT
>.|.|TRBV11-1|TRBJ1-1
CASSRPKETDNTEAFF
TGTGCCAGCAGCCGACCCAAAGAGACGGATAACACTGAAGCTTTCTTT
>.|few|TRBV6-2/TRBV6-3|TRBJ1-5
CASSWSGGRQPQHF
TGTGCCAGCAGTTGGTCGGGGGGCCGTCAGCCCCAGCATTTT
>.|.|TRBV23-1|TRBJ2-1
CASSQSTGLPDNEQFF
TGCGCCAGCAGTCAATCTACGGGGCTACCTGACAATGAGCAGTTCTTC
>.|.|TRBV5-1|TRBJ1-3
CASSSDIQGSGNTIYF
TGCGCCAGCAGCTCCGACATACAGGGTTCTGGAAACACCATATATTTT
>.|few|TRBV5-1|TRBJ2-6
CASSLYSGANVLTF
TGCGCCAGCAGCTTATACTCTGGGGCCAACGTCCTGACTTTC
>.|.|TRBV15|TRBJ1-5
CATSPSRGNQPQHF
TGTGCCACCTCCCCGTCCAGGGGCAATCAGCCCCAGCATTTT
>TRBD1|.|TRBV10-3|TRBJ2-5
CAISGQGAIETQYF
TGTGCCATCAGTGGACAGGGGGCGATCGAGACCCAGTACTTC
>TRBD1|.|TRBV27|TRBJ1-2
CASSTDRGLYGYTF
TGTGCCAGCAGTACGGACAGGGGCCTCTATGGCTACACCTTC
>TRBD2|.|TRBV28|TRBJ2-1
CASSLGGADDNEQFF
TGTGCCAGCAGCCTCGGGGGGGCGGACGACAATGAGCAGTTCTTC
>TRBD1|once|TRBV28|TRBJ1-4
CASSLGTVATNEKLFF
TGTGCCAGCAGTTTGGGGACAGTTGCAACTAATGAAAAACTGTTTTTT
>.|.|TRBV5-1|TRBJ1-2
CASSLGTRNPDGYTF
TGCGCCAGCAGCTTGGGGACACGCAACCCGGATGGCTACACCTTC
>TRBD1|.|TRBV3-1/TRBV3-2|TRBJ2-2
CASAQIQGAKRELFF
TGTGCCAGCGCCCAGATACAGGGGGCAAAAAGGGAGCTGTTTTTT
>.|.|TRBV12-5|TRBJ1-1
CASGLVPYMNTEAFF
TGTGCTAGTGGTTTAGTCCCCTACATGAACACTGAAGCTTTCTTT
>.|.|TRBV19|TRBJ2-4
CASSFGQLAKNIQYF
TGTGCCAGTAGTTTCGGACAGCTAGCCAAAAACATTCAGTACTTC
>.|few|TRBV7-3|TRBJ2-2
CASSLIANTGELFF
TGTGCCAGCAGCTTAATAGCGAACACCGGGGAGCTGTTTTTT
>.|.|TRBV12-3/TRBV12-4|TRBJ1-1
CASSLQGDQGAFF
TGTGCCAGCAGTCTTCAGGGCGATCAAGGGGCTTTCTTT
>.|.|TRBV12-5|TRBJ2-1
CASGLATGTVKYNEQFF
TGTGCTAGTGGTTTGGCCACCGGGACGGTGAAATACAATGAGCAGTTCTTC
>.|.|TRBV12-5|TRBJ2-2
CASGSVGTGELFF
TGTGCTAGTGGTTCTGTAGGAACCGGGGAGCTGTTTTTT
>TRBD1|.|TRBV7-9|TRBJ2-1
CASSLFSGQTYNEQFF
TGTGCCAGCAGCTTATTCTCGGGACAGACGTACAATGAGCAGTTCTTC
>TRBD2|.|TRBV24-1|TRBJ2-1
CATSDLSGGIYNEQFF
TGTGCCACCAGTGATTTATCGGGGGGAATCTACAATGAGCAGTTCTTC
>TRBD1|.|TRBV2|TRBJ1-2
CASSKPGQGMNGYTF
TGTGCCAGCAGTAAGCCGGGACAGGGAATGAATGGCTACACCTTC
>TRBD1|.|TRBV2|TRBJ2-2
CASRTGTVNTGELFF
TGTGCCAGCAGAACCGGGACAGTCAACACCGGGGAGCTGTTTTTT
>.|.|TRBV11-2|TRBJ2-3
CASSPRGQSDTQYF
TGTGCCAGCAGCCCCAGGGGCCAATCAGATACGCAGTATTTT
>.|once|TRBV30|TRBJ2-2
CAGGLNTGELFF
TGTGCCGGTGGTTTGAACACCGGGGAGCTGTTTTTT
>.|few|TRBV3-1/TRBV3-2|TRBJ2-5
CASSQLAHQETQYF
TGTGCCAGCAGCCAATTGGCACACCAAGAGACCCAGTACTTC
>TRBD2|.|TRBV6-6|TRBJ2-3
CASSRLAGGTSTDTQYF
TGTGCCAGCAGCCGACTAGCGGGGGGGACTAGCACAGATACGCAGTATTTT
>.|.|TRBV18|TRBJ2-4
CASSPPYTAIQYF
TGTGCCAGCTCACCACCGTACACAGCCATTCAGTACTTC
>.|.|TRBV7-8|TRBJ2-5
CASSLVETQETQYF
TGTGCCAGCAGCTTAGTTGAAACTCAAGAGACCCAGTACTTC
>.|.|TRBV5-1|TRBJ1-1
CASSFSEGHTEAFF
TGCGCCAGCAGCTTTTCGGAGGGACACACTGAAGCTTTCTTT
>.|.|TRBV5-8|TRBJ2-6
CASSLGHPGSGANVLTF
TGTGCCAGCAGCTTGGGACACCCGGGCTCTGGGGCCAACGTCCTGACTTTC
>.|.|TRBV5-5|TRBJ1-6
CASSLGPGVGNSPLHF
TGTGCCAGCAGCTTGGGACCCGGGGTCGGAAATTCACCCCTCCACTTT
>TRBD1|.|TRBV20-1|TRBJ1-2
CSASPDRGYTF
TGCAGTGCTAGTCCGGACAGGGGATACACCTTC
>.|.|TRBV18|TRBJ1-6
CASSPSPNSPLHF
TGTGCCAGCTCACCATCCCCGAATTCACCCCTCCACTTT
>TRBD1|.|TRBV29-1|TRBJ2-3
CSVIAGQGPTDTQYF
TGCAGCGTTATAGCGGGACAGGGGCCCACAGATACGCAGTATTTT
>.|.|TRBV30|TRBJ1-1
CAWRGRGGSNTEAFF
TGTGCCTGGAGGGGAAGGGGGGGATCGAACACTGAAGCTTTCTTT
>.|few|TRBV5-1|TRBJ1-6
CASSFTGTDLNSPLHF
TGCGCCAGCAGCTTCACCGGGACGGACCTCAATTCACCCCTCCACTTT
>.|.|TRBV2|TRBJ2-6
CASSDPSLASGANVLTF
TGTGCCAGCAGTGACCCCTCACTAGCCTCTGGGGCCAACGTCCTGACTTTC
>.|.|TRBV2|TRBJ2-5
CASSESRAAETQYF
TGTGCCAGCAGTGAAAGTAGGGCAGCCGAGACCCAGTACTTC
>.|few|TRBV12-3/TRBV12-4|TRBJ1-6
CASSLQNSPLHF
TGTGCCAGCAGTCTTCAGAATTCACCCCTCCACTTT
>.|once|TRBV5-5|TRBJ1-5
CASSFAAGGPQHF
TGTGCCAGCAGCTTCGCAGCGGGCGGGCCCCAGCATTTT